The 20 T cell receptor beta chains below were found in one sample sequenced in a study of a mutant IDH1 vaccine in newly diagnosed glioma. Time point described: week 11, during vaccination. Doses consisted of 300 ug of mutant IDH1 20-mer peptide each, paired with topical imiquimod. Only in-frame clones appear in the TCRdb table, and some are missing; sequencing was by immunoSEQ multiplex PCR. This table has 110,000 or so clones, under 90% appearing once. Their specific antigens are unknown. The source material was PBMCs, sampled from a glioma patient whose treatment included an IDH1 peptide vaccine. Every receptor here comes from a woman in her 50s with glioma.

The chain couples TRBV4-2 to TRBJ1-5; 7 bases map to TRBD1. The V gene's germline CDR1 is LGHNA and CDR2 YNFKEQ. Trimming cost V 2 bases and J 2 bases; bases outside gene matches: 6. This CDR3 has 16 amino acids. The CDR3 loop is CASSQTKQGRNQPQHF. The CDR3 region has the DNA TGTGCCAGCAGCCAAACTAAACAGGGGCGCAATCAGCCCCAGCATTTT.

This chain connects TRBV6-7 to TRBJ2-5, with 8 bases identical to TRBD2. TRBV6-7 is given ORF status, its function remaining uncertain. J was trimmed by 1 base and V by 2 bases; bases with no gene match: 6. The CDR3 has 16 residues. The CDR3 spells CASSYALADAQETQYF. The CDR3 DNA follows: TGTGCCAGCAGTTACGCACTAGCGGATGCCCAAGAGACCCAGTACTTC.

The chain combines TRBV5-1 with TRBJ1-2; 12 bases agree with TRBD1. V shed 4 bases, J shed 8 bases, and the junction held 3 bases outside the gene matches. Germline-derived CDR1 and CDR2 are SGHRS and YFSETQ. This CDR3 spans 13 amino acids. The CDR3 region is CASSPGTGGGYTF. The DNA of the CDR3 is TGCGCCAGCAGCCCCGGGACAGGGGGCGGCTACACCTTC.

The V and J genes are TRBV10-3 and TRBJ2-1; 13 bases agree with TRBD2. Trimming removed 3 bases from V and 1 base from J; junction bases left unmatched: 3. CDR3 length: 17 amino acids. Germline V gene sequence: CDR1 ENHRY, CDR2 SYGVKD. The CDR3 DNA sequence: TGTGCCATCAGTGACCCGACTAGCGGGAGGTCCTACAATGAGCAGTTCTTC. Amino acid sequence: CAISDPTSGRSYNEQFF.

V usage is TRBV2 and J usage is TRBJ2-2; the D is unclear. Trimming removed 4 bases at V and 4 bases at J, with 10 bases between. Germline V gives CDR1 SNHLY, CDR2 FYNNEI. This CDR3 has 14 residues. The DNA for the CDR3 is TGTGCCAGCAGTGTGCGTGTAGGCACCGGGGAGCTGTTTTTT. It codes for CASSVRVGTGELFF.

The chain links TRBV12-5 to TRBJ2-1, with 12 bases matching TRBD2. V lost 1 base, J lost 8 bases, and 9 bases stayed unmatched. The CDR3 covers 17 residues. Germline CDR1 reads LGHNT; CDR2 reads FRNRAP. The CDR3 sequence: CASGLERGLAGGYEQFF. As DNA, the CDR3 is TGTGCTAGTGGTTTGGAGAGGGGTCTAGCGGGAGGGTATGAGCAGTTCTTC.

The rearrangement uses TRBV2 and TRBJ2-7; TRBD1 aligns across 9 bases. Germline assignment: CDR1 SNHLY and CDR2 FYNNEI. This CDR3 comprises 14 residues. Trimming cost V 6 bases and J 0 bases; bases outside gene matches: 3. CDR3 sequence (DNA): TGTGCCAGCAGGGACAGGGGTTTCTCCTACGAGCAGTACTTC. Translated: CASRDRGFSYEQYF.

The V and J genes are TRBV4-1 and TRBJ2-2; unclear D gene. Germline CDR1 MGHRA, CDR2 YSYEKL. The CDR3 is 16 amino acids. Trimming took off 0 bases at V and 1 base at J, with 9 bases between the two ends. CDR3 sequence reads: CASSQETTGNTGELFF. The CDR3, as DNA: TGCGCCAGCAGCCAAGAAACAACGGGGAACACCGGGGAGCTGTTTTTT.

In DNA form, the CDR3 reads TGCGCCAGCAGCCAAGGGGGGACTCGCGGTGCAACTAATGAAAAACTGTTTTTT. Translated: CASSQGGTRGATNEKLFF. The chain uses TRBV4-1 and TRBJ1-4, with a weak D call TRBD1 (5 bases). V lost 1 base and J lost 0, with 15 bases in between. The CDR3 spans 18 residues. CDR1 MGHRA and CDR2 YSYEKL come from the germline V gene.

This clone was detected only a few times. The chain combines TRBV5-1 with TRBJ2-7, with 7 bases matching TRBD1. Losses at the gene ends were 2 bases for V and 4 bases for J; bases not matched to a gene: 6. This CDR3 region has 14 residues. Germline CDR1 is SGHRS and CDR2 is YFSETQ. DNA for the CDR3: TGCGCCAGCAGCTTTTCCGGGACAGTTTACGAGCAGTACTTC. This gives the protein CASSFSGTVYEQYF. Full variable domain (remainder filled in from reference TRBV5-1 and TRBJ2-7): KAGVTQTPRYLIKTRGQQVTLSCSPISGHRSVSWYQQTPGQGLQFLFEYFSETQRNKGNFPGRFSGRQFSNSRSEMNVSTLELGDSALYLCASSFSGTVYEQYFGPGTRLTVT.

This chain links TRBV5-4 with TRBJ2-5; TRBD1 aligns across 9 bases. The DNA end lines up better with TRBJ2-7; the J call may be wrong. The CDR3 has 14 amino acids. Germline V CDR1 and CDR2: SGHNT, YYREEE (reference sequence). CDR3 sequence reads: CASSRDRVIHEQYF. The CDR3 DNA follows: TGTGCCAGCAGCCGGGACAGGGTGATCCACGAGCAGTACTTC.

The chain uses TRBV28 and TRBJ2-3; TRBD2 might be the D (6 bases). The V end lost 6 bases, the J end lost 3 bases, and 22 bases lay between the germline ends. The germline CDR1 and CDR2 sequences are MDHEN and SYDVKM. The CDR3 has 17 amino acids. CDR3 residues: CASSTTPRRAGTDTQYF. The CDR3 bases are TGTGCCAGCAGCACCACGCCGAGGAGGGCCGGGACAGATACGCAGTATTTT.

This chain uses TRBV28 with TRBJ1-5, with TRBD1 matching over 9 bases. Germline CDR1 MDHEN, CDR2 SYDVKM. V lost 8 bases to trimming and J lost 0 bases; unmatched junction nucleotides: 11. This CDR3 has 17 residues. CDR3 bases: TGTGCCAGCGGGGGGGGACAGGGTGCCCGTAGCAATCAGCCCCAGCATTTT. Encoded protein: CASGGGQGARSNQPQHF.

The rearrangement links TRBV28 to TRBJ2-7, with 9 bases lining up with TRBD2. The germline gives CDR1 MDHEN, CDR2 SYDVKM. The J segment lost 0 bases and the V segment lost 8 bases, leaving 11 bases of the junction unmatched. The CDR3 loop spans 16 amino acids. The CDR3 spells CASLGFGSGSSYEQYF. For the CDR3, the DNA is TGTGCCAGCCTAGGTTTCGGTAGCGGGAGCTCCTACGAGCAGTACTTC.

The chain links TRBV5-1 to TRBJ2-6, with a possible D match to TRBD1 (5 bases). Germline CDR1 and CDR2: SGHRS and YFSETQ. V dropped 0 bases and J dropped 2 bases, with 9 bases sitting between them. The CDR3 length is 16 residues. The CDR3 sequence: CASSLGQGPGANVLTF. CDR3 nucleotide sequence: TGCGCCAGCAGCTTGGGCCAGGGTCCTGGGGCCAACGTCCTGACTTTC.

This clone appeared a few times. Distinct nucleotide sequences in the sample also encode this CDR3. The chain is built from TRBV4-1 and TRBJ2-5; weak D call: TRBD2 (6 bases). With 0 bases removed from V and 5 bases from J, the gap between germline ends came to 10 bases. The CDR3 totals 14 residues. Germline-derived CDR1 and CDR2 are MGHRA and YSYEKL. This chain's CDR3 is CASSQDPRGETQYF. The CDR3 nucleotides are TGCGCCAGCAGCCAAGATCCCCGGGGGGAGACCCAGTACTTC.

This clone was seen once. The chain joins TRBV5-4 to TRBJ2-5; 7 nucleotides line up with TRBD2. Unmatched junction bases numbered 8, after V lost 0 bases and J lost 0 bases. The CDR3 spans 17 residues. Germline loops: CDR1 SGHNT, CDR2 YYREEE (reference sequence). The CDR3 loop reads CASSLGLAGLYQETQYF. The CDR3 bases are TGTGCCAGCAGCTTGGGGTTAGCGGGCCTGTACCAAGAGACCCAGTACTTC.

In DNA form, the CDR3 reads TGTGCCAGCAGCTTAGAGGGACACGCAACTAATGAAAAACTGTTTTTT. Translating gives CASSLEGHATNEKLFF. The genes are TRBV7-4 and TRBJ1-4, with D tentatively TRBD1 (6 bases). The V gene lost 1 base and the J gene lost 0 bases, with 9 bases spanning the gap. Germline CDR1 is SGHVT and CDR2 is SQSDAQ. The CDR3 is 16 residues long.

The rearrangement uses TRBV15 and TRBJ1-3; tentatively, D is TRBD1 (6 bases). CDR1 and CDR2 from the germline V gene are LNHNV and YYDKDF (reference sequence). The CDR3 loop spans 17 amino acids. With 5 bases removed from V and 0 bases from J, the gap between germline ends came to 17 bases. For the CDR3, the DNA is TGTGCCACCAGCTCCCATGGACAGACGTACTCTGGAAACACCATATATTTT. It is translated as CATSSHGQTYSGNTIYF.

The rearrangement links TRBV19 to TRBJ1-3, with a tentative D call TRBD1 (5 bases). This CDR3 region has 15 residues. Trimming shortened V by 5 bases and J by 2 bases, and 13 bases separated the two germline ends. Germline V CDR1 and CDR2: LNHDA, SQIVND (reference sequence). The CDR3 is CASSLAGRTGNTIYF. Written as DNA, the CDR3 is TGTGCCAGTAGTCTGGCGGGGCGGACTGGAAACACCATATATTTT.